The 5 T cell receptor beta chains below come from one sample, sequenced in a study of human T cells and chemical hapten exposure. Time point meaning: patch test 1, 2 weeks after DPC sensitization. Treatment specified: therapeutic diphenylcyclopropenone sensitization with weekly scalp DPC. TCRdb processed the RACE reads anew with MiXCR; each CDR3 protein has one entry. The sample contains under 130,000 distinct CDR3 sequences, 9.5% to 12% of which appear only once. Here the sequenced sample was whole blood, taken in connection with sensitization to the hapten diphenylcyclopropenone (DPC). Receptor source: a woman in her forties with alopecia areata. Some clones in this sample may be carry-over from other donors' samples.

The rearrangement links TRBV5-1 to TRBJ2-5; 7 nucleotides line up with TRBD2. Losses at the gene ends were 4 bases for V and 5 bases for J; bases not matched to a gene: 14. Germline V lookup: CDR1 SGHRS, CDR2 YFSETQ. This CDR3 region has 16 residues. The CDR3 DNA is TGCGCCAGCAGCCCTCTGGCGGGAGTCAGGGTGGAGACCCAGTACTTC. Encoded protein: CASSPLAGVRVETQYF.

The V gene is TRBV29-1, the J gene TRBJ1-2, with 9 positions matching TRBD1. The CDR3 loop spans 15 amino acids. V shed 0 bases and J 8 bases; nucleotides not matched to a gene: 10. Germline V lookup: CDR1 SQVTM, CDR2 ANQGSEA. This CDR3 reads CSVEEASGQGWGYTF. The CDR3 coding sequence is TGCAGCGTTGAAGAGGCTTCGGGACAGGGTTGGGGCTACACCTTC.

This clonotype came up many times. The chain combines TRBV5-4 with TRBJ2-1; no clear D gene. The CDR3 contains 13 residues. Germline CDR1 SGHNT, CDR2 YYREEE (reference sequence). Trimming removed 4 bases from V and 2 bases from J, with 7 bases in between. CDR3 residues: CASSTGTYNEQFF. The CDR3, as DNA: TGTGCCAGCAGCACCGGTACCTACAATGAGCAGTTCTTC.

Only a few counts were recorded for this clonotype. This sequence joins TRBV27 and TRBJ1-1; 11 bases fit TRBD1. The CDR3 covers 14 residues. The V segment lost 7 bases and the J segment 7 bases; nucleotides outside the gene matches: 8. In germline, CDR1 is MNHEY, CDR2 SMNVEV (reference sequence). The CDR3 DNA sequence: TGTGCCAGCACCCCGGGACAGGGGGTGGGTGAAGCTTTCTTT. It codes for CASTPGQGVGEAFF.

This clonotype turned up a few times. This chain uses TRBV7-2 with TRBJ1-5; D is unclear. Germline lookup yields CDR1 SGHTA and CDR2 FQGNSA. The CDR3 is 15 residues long. V was shortened by 4 bases and J by 0 bases, with 10 bases between the two germline ends. The DNA of the CDR3 is TGTGCCAGCAGCTACCACTCAGGTAGCAATCAGCCCCAGCATTTT. Protein sequence: CASSYHSGSNQPQHF.